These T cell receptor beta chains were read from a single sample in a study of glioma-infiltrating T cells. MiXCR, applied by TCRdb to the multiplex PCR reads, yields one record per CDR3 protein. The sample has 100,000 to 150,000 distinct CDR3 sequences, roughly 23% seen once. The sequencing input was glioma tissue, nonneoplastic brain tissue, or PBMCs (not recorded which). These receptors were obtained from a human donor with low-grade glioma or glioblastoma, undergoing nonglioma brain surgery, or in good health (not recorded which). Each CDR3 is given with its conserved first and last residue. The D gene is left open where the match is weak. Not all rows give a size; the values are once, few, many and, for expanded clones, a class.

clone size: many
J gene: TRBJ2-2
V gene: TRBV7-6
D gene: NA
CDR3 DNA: TGTGCCAGCAGCTTAAGTCGCGGGGACTACACCGGGGAGCTGTTTTTT
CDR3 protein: CASSLSRGDYTGELFF

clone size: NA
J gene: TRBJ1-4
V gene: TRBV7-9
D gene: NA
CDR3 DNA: TGTGCCAGCGGCTCCCCGTGGGGGGGCACTAATGAAAAACTGTTTTTT
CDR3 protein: CASGSPWGGTNEKLFF

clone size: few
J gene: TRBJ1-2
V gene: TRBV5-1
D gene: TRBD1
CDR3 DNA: TGCGCCAGCAGCTCGGCGACAGGGGAAGCTATGAGCTACACCTTC
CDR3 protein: CASSSATGEAMSYTF

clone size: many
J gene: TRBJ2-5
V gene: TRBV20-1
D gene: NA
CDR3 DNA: TGCAGTGCTAGAGGCTGGGGGGAGACCCAGTACTTC
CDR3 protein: CSARGWGETQYF

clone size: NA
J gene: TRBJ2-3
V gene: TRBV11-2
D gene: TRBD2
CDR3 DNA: TGTGCCAGCACCCGGGGGGACCCCAGCACAGATACGCAGTATTTT
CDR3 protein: CASTRGDPSTDTQYF

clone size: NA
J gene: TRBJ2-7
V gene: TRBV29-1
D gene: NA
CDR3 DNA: TGCAGCGTTGAAGTCCGTGATTATGACACCCGGGACGAGCAGTACTTC
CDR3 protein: CSVEVRDYDTRDEQYF

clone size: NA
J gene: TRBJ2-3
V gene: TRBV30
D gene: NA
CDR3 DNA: TGTGCCTCCCTTGGGCGGGTCGGCACAGATACGCAGTATTTT
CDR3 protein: CASLGRVGTDTQYF

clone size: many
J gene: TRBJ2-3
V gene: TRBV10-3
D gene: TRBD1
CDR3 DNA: TGTGCCATCAGTGCGGGACAGGACACAGATACGCAGTATTTT
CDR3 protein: CAISAGQDTDTQYF

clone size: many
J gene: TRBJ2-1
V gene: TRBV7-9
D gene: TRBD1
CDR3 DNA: TGTGCCAGCAGCTTAGGACAGGGAGTCTACAATGAGCAGTTCTTC
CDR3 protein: CASSLGQGVYNEQFF

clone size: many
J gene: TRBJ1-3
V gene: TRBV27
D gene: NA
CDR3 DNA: TGTGCCAGCACCGTGGCCCGCCAAACTAGGAACACCATATATTTT
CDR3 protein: CASTVARQTRNTIYF

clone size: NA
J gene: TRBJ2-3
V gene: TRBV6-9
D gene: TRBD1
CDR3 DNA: TGTGCCGGCAGTTACTTTTTCATGGACAGGGTTGCAGATACGCAGTATTTT
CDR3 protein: CAGSYFFMDRVADTQYF

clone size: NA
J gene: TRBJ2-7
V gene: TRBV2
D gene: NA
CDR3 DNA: TGTGCCAGCAGAGAACCCTACTACGAGCAGTACTTC
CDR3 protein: CASREPYYEQYF

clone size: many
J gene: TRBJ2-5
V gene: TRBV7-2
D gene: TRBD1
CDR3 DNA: TGTGCCAGCAGCCGAGACAGGGGACCGCAGGAGACCCAGTACTTC
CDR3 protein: CASSRDRGPQETQYF

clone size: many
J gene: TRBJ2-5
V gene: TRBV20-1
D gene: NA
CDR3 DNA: TGCAGTGCAAGACAGGGAGGGGAGACCCAGTACTTC
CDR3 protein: CSARQGGETQYF

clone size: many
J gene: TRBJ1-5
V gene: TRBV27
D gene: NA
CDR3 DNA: TGTGCCAGCAGTAACCGGGACCCTAGCAATCAGCCCCAGCATTTT
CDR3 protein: CASSNRDPSNQPQHF

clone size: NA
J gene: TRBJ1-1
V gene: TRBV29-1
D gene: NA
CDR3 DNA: TGCAGCTCCTTTTGGATGCAGAACACTGAAGCTTTCTTT
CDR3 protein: CSSFWMQNTEAFF

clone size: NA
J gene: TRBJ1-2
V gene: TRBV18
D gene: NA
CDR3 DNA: TGTGCCAGCTCGCCAGGAGCAGGGTCGGACTATGGCTACACCTTC
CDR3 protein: CASSPGAGSDYGYTF

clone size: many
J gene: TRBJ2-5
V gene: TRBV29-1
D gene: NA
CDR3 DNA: TGCAGCGGGGCAGGGGACGGGGAGACCCAGTACTTC
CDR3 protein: CSGAGDGETQYF